This section outlines one T cell receptor (beta chain) sequence together with its context. This entry comes from a study of blood T cell repertoires in COVID-19. Study information: COVID-19 samples from acute and convalescent phases originated in the United States, Italy and Spain. The analysed material was cDNA or gDNA that came from T cells, B-cell-depleted T cells, or PBMCs.

The CDR3 length is 13 residues. Germline V gene lookup returns CDR1 MRHNA and CDR2 SNTAGT. Trimming stripped 6 bases from V and 0 bases from J, with 8 bases between. Authors' methods: Estimation of nucleated cell counts relied on the amplification of reference gene primers. The table came from immunoSEQ multiplex PCR; TCRdb's copy has only in-frame clones and leaves some out. V and J calls and clone size are those listed in that table; D and trimming were worked out from the DNA. The data show approximately 320,000 clones, 65% to 90% seen once. Input material: peripheral blood. The receptor was derived from a human donor in a cohort sampled during active COVID-19. The chain recombines TRBV6-4 with TRBJ1-1, with a tentative D call TRBD1 (5 bases). The CDR3 reads CASSTTVNTEAFF. CDR3 bases: TGTGCCAGCAGCACGACAGTGAACACTGAAGCTTTCTTT.